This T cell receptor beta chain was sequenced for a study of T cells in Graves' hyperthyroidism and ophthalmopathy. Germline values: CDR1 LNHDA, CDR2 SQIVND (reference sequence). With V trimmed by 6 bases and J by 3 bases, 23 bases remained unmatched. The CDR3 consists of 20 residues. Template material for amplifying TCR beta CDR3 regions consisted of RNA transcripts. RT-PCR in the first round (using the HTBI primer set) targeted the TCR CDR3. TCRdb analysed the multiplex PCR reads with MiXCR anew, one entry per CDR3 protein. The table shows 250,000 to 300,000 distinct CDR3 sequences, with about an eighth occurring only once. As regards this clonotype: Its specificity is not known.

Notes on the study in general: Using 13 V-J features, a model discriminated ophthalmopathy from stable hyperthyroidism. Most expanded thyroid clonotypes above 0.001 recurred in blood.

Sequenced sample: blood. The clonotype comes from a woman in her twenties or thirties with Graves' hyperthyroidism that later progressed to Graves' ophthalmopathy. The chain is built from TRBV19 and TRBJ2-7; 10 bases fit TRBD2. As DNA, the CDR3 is TGTGCCAGTAGGATGAAGGGAGAACTGACCTCGGGACTAGCGCGCTACGAGCAGTACTTC. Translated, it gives CASRMKGELTSGLARYEQYF.